Described below is a single T cell receptor beta chain sequence and its context. Its antigen is currently not known. The input lacks base qualities; no much larger clone sits a single base away. This sample was taken from a study of T cell responses to AZD1222 COVID-19 vaccine (dated by TCRdb to about 2021). In the study overall: AZD1222 recipients whose second dose came at about 4 weeks and those whose second dose came at about 12 weeks were combined into one group, since spike-specific TCR depth and breadth did not differ between the two schedules. Trial participants were enrolled into age subgroups of 18-55, 56-69 and 70-plus years, which contained about 150, 28 and 57 TCR-sequenced participants, respectively. TCR sequencing was performed for roughly 250 trial participants, of whom about 200 were given two doses of AZD1222 and some 26 were given two doses of MenACWY control vaccine. The paper as a whole reports these results and caveats: After two AZD1222 doses, spike-specific TCR breadth and depth were significantly higher than at day 0 and than in MenACWY recipients. Conclusions about previously exposed vaccinees were limited because only a handful of AZD1222 recipients were SARS-CoV-2 seropositive at baseline. Vaccine-associated CD4 TCRs spanned the whole spike protein, with dominant responses in regions 160-218 and 743-854. Because no day 14 peak-response samples were available, repertoires were characterized only after the peak T cell response. The 56-69-year group was small, and its depth increase did not reach significance, likely because of low power. Reportedly, close to half of the unique spike-specific TCRs recognized epitopes lying outside the regions that are mutated in the B.1.351 and B.1.1.7 variants. Participants were mostly white British, with more females than males. The authors suggested clonal diversity may have been underestimated.

The CDR3 regions of human TCRbeta chains were subjected to immunosequencing. As for how the authors treated the data: TCRs in the repertoires were matched against a reference library of SARS-CoV-2-specific TCRs that had been generated with the MIRA antigen-specificity platform. Breadth was defined as the fraction of unique TCRs that were SARS-CoV-2-associated, and depth was defined as the fraction of total T cells that were SARS-CoV-2-associated. Using the MIRA data, each spike-specific TCR was assigned both to the spike region to which the TCR was reactive and to a CD4 or CD8 class. Log10-transformed breadth and depth values were compared by one-way ANOVA with Sidak's multiple comparisons tests. As stored in TCRdb, this immuneACCESS dataset retains in-frame rearrangements with V and J assigned. A fraction of the clones does not appear; measured against another copy, unresolved V genes explain less than half of the discrepancy, and the remainder lacks a known reason. V and J calls and clone size are as listed in that table; D and trimming were resolved from the DNA. The sample table records 150,000 to 200,000 clones; almost 90% of these occur just once. Approximately 7.7% of the sample comes from the top ten.

The time point label of this sample denotes: baseline before first vaccination. Samples from vaccinated people were obtained from the UK trials COV001 and COV002, which included a single-blind randomized controlled phase 2/3 trial of AZD1222 (ChAdOx1 nCoV-19) in healthy adults. Trial participant PBMC samples were collected at day 0 and day 28 after the second dose for TCRbeta chain sequencing. The CDR3 runs 13 residues from the cysteine to the phenylalanine. Of all the DNA, just the CDR3 is kept, 39 bases in frame from base 1. CDR1 and CDR2 are drawn from the germline V gene (reference sequence): SEHNR, FQNEAQ. V is shortened by 1 base, J by 1 base, and the region joining them spans 4 bases.

This TCR came from an adult in good health. The sample was peripheral blood, taken on day 0 of AZD1222 vaccination. The chain was built from TRBV7-9 and TRBJ1-1, with no reliable assignment of the D segment. This receptor has the CDR3 CASSLEANTEAFF. The DNA sequence is TGTGCCAGCAGCTTAGAAGCGAACACTGAAGCTTTCTTT.